Shown below are 15 T cell receptor beta chains from a single sample sequenced in a study of blood T cell repertoires in COVID-19. TCRdb keeps only in-frame clones here, not all; method: immunoSEQ multiplex PCR. The data hold more than 150,000 clones, with about 86% observed a single time. Sequenced material: peripheral blood. Receptors originate from a man under 40 with active or convalescent COVID-19.

This chain uses TRBV30 with TRBJ2-7; a possible D gene is TRBD2 (5 bases). The length of the CDR3 is 12 residues. V was clipped by 5 bases and J by 1 base, with 9 bases between them. Germline CDR1 reads GTSNPN; CDR2 reads SVGIG (reference sequence). The DNA for the CDR3 is TGTGCCTGGGCGGGTCGTTCCTACGAGCAGTACTTC. Its protein product is CAWAGRSYEQYF.

The chain is built from TRBV18 and TRBJ1-5, with D unresolved. The CDR3 loop spans 16 amino acids. V lost 3 bases and J 3 bases, leaving 15 bases between the germline ends. The V gene's germline CDR1 is KGHSH and CDR2 LQKENI. The CDR3 DNA follows: TGTGCCAGCTCACCGGGCAGTGGCATGGACAATCAGCCCCAGCATTTT. It yields the protein CASSPGSGMDNQPQHF.

This chain joins TRBV4-3 and TRBJ2-2; TRBD2 aligns across 9 bases. Germline CDR1 LGHNA, CDR2 YSLEER. V was clipped by 0 bases and J by 7 bases; unmatched bases: 9. CDR3 length equals 17 residues. Here the CDR3 reads CASSQDIAGGHGGELFF. The CDR3 coding sequence is TGCGCCAGCAGCCAAGATATCGCGGGAGGGCACGGCGGGGAGCTGTTTTTT.

The rearrangement uses TRBV5-1 and TRBJ2-1, with 8 bases aligning to TRBD2. The junction had 2 bases not matched to a gene; V was cut back by 3 bases and J by 6 bases. CDR3 size: 13 residues. From germline, CDR1 is SGHRS and CDR2 YFSETQ. CDR3 sequence (DNA): TGCGCCAGCAGCTCCCGGGGGGGCAATGAGCAGTTCTTC. Amino acid sequence: CASSSRGGNEQFF.

This chain joins TRBV18 and TRBJ2-1, with a tentative D call TRBD1 (6 bases). V was shortened by 2 bases and J by 8 bases, with 22 bases between the two germline ends. CDR3 length equals 17 residues. Germline V gene lookup returns CDR1 KGHSH and CDR2 LQKENI. The CDR3 spells CASSPRIGQRKDDEQFF. The CDR3 DNA is TGTGCCAGCTCACCAAGAATAGGACAGCGAAAGGACGATGAGCAGTTCTTC.

The CDR3 protein is CSADRGGAGGETQYF. The CDR3 region has the DNA TGCAGCGCCGACAGGGGAGGAGCGGGGGGAGAGACCCAGTACTTC. The chain joins TRBV29-1 to TRBJ2-5; tentative D call: TRBD2 (9 bases). V lost 7 bases, J lost 4 bases, and 22 bases lay in between. From germline, CDR1 is SQVTM and CDR2 ANQGSEA. The CDR3 loop spans 15 amino acids.

V usage is TRBV5-4 and J usage is TRBJ2-5, with 8 bases fitting TRBD1. V dropped 0 bases and J dropped 5; count of bases not matched to a gene: 12. The germline gives CDR1 SGHNT, CDR2 YYREEE (reference sequence). This CDR3 contains 17 residues. The CDR3 region is CASSLGTGRPSRETQYF. CDR3 DNA: TGTGCCAGCAGCTTGGGGACAGGGCGTCCAAGCCGGGAGACCCAGTACTTC.

The V and J genes are TRBV6-5 and TRBJ1-6, with 7 bases lining up with TRBD1. The V gene's germline CDR1 is MNHEY and CDR2 SVGAGI. J was trimmed by 9 bases and V by 8 bases; bases with no gene match: 10. CDR3 length: 14 amino acids. The CDR3 sequence is CASEEGQAFSPLHF. Written as DNA, the CDR3 is TGTGCCAGCGAAGAAGGACAGGCTTTTTCACCCCTCCACTTT.

This sequence joins TRBV4-1 and TRBJ2-7; tentatively, D is TRBD2 (7 bases). The V end was cut by 1 base, the J end by 4 bases, with 20 bases between. CDR3 length equals 17 residues. From germline, CDR1 is MGHRA and CDR2 YSYEKL. CDR3 nucleotide sequence: TGCGCCAGCAGCCAAGGCCCCGTGGGTGGGGGGGCGTACGAGCAGTACTTC. Translation: CASSQGPVGGGAYEQYF.

This clone has a single count. The chain joins TRBV11-3 to TRBJ2-7; 8 nucleotides line up with TRBD1. The V gene's germline CDR1 is SGHNT and CDR2 YENEEA. The ends lost 4 bases at V and 5 bases at J; junction bases unmatched: 7. The CDR3 is 14 amino acids. The CDR3 DNA reads as TGTGCCAGCAGCTCGGACAGGGAATATAACGAGCAGTACTTC. It codes for CASSSDREYNEQYF.

V is TRBV7-3 and J is TRBJ1-1; 7 nucleotides align to TRBD1. This CDR3 has 16 amino acids. The V and J ends lost 0 bases and 5 bases, in that order; junction bases with no gene match: 9. Per the germline V gene, CDR1 is SGHTA and CDR2 is FQGTGA. Here the CDR3 DNA reads TGTGCCAGCAGCTTAACGCCGGAGACAGGGAAAACTGAAGCTTTCTTT. Translated: CASSLTPETGKTEAFF.

V and J are TRBV19 and TRBJ1-1; perhaps TRBD1 as D (6 bases). The V end lost 5 bases, the J end lost 11 bases, and 24 bases lay between the germline ends. The CDR3 covers 15 residues. Germline assignment: CDR1 LNHDA and CDR2 SQIVND (reference sequence). CDR3 sequence: CASSQSGGWAKMAFF. The CDR3 DNA reads TGTGCCAGTAGTCAATCGGGGGGCTGGGCTAAAATGGCTTTCTTT. Combining the CDR3 with reference TRBV19 and TRBJ1-1 gives the whole variable domain DGGITQSPKYLFRKEGQNVTLSCEQNLNHDAMYWYRQDPGQGLRLIYYSQIVNDFQKGDIAEGYSVSREKKESFPLTVTSAQKNPTAFYLCASSQSGGWAKMAFFGQGTRLTVV.

The V call is TRBV9, the J call TRBJ2-5; perhaps TRBD2 as D (5 bases). V lost 1 base to trimming and J lost 1 base, with 11 bases between them. In germline, CDR1 is SGDLS, CDR2 YYNGEE. The CDR3 sequence is 15 residues long. This CDR3 is CASSVYGNTQETQYF. The CDR3 nucleotides are TGTGCCAGCAGCGTATACGGGAACACCCAAGAGACCCAGTACTTC.

This clone was picked up a small number of times. The chain couples TRBV4-3 to TRBJ2-7; D remains ambiguous. CDR3 size: 17 residues. The germline V gene has CDR1 LGHNA and CDR2 YSLEER. Trimming shortened V by 0 bases and J by 2 bases, and 17 bases separated the two germline ends. In nucleotides, the CDR3 is TGCGCCAGCAGCCAAGATTATCAGGAACGGCCGACCTACGAGCAGTACTTC. Translation gives CASSQDYQERPTYEQYF.

The chain recombines TRBV19 with TRBJ1-1; unclear D gene. V was shortened by 3 bases and J by 1 base, with 6 bases between the two germline ends. Germline assignment: CDR1 LNHDA and CDR2 SQIVND (reference sequence). CDR3 length: 13 residues. CDR3 in DNA: TGTGCCAGTAGTATCAGTGCGAACACTGAAGCTTTCTTT. Translating it yields CASSISANTEAFF.